A selection of T cell receptor beta chains follows, all from one sample in a study of STAT5B mutations in CD4+ large granular lymphocyte leukemia. The table came from immunoSEQ multiplex PCR; TCRdb's copy has only in-frame clones and leaves some out. The sample contains fewer than 35,000 clones, around 71% of which appear only once. The sequencing sample was made of CD4+ T cells from blood buffy coats. Receptors were obtained from a human donor in good health. Each CDR3 is given with its conserved first and last residue. A D gene is named only where the DNA matches it firmly. Part of the rows lack a size; the others show once, few, many or a class for expanded clones.

v_gene,j_gene,d_gene,abundance,CDR3aa,CDR3nt
TRBV18,TRBJ2-2,TRBD1,.,CASSPLDRGPGELFF,TGTGCCAGCTCACCACTGGACAGGGGTCCCGGGGAGCTGTTTTTT
TRBV6-4,TRBJ1-1,.,once,CASSDSGRSEAFF,TGTGCCAGCAGTGACTCCGGCCGTTCTGAAGCTTTCTTT
TRBV6-1,TRBJ2-7,TRBD2,.,CASSEITTGSGGGRSAHEQYF,TGTGCCAGCAGTGAAATCACAACGGGTAGCGGGGGGGGAAGATCGGCCCACGAGCAGTACTTC
TRBV11-3,TRBJ2-7,.,.,CASSLGRGNYEQYF,TGTGCCAGCAGCTTGGGCAGGGGTAACTACGAGCAGTACTTC
TRBV9,TRBJ1-1,TRBD1,.,CASSGQGGGTEAFF,TGTGCCAGCAGCGGACAGGGCGGGGGCACTGAAGCTTTCTTT
TRBV30,TRBJ1-1,TRBD1,few,CAWSVPDRRVTEAFF,TGTGCCTGGAGTGTACCGGACAGGAGGGTTACTGAAGCTTTCTTT
TRBV7-2,TRBJ1-5,.,.,CASSLYSVSNQPQHF,TGTGCCAGCAGCTTATACAGTGTCAGCAATCAGCCCCAGCATTTT
TRBV6-1,TRBJ2-7,.,.,CASTPGVVSYEQYF,TGTGCCAGCACCCCCGGGGTAGTTTCCTACGAGCAGTACTTC
TRBV19,TRBJ1-2,TRBD1,few,CASAIEGAKWGYTF,TGTGCCAGCGCAATCGAGGGGGCCAAATGGGGCTACACCTTC
TRBV6-6,TRBJ1-6,.,.,CASGTYNSPLHF,TGTGCCAGCGGGACCTATAATTCACCCCTCCACTTT
TRBV5-8,TRBJ1-1,.,.,CASSKNRALNTEAFF,TGTGCCAGCAGCAAGAACAGGGCCTTGAACACTGAAGCTTTCTTT
TRBV19,TRBJ1-6,.,few,CASSIPGDLHF,TGTGCCAGTAGTATCCCCGGGGACCTCCACTTT
TRBV7-9,TRBJ2-7,.,.,CASSLEGPYEQYF,TGTGCCAGCAGCTTAGAGGGCCCCTACGAGCAGTACTTC
TRBV6-6,TRBJ1-6,TRBD1,.,CASLKAGQKNSPLHF,TGTGCCAGCCTAAAAGCGGGACAGAAAAATTCACCCCTCCACTTT
TRBV10-2,TRBJ2-3,TRBD2,.,CATSPGGTGGLKADTQYF,TGCGCCACTTCTCCCGGGGGAACGGGGGGGCTAAAGGCAGATACGCAGTATTTT
TRBV10-3,TRBJ2-3,.,.,CAISPAPAQRLSTSTDTQYF,TGTGCCATCAGTCCGGCTCCGGCTCAGCGACTGAGCACTAGCACAGATACGCAGTATTTT
TRBV9,TRBJ2-2,.,.,CASSDLSAGRTGELFF,TGTGCCAGCAGTGACCTTTCTGCGGGGCGAACCGGGGAGCTGTTTTTT
TRBV28,TRBJ2-5,.,.,CASRTGTPTQTQYF,TGTGCCAGCAGAACCGGGACACCAACCCAGACCCAGTACTTC
TRBV7-2,TRBJ2-3,.,.,CASSLGLAGTQQYF,TGTGCCAGCAGCTTAGGACTGGCGGGGACGCAACAGTATTTT
TRBV30,TRBJ1-3,.,.,CASRGAWDTIYF,TGTGCCTCTCGCGGTGCCTGGGACACCATATATTTT
TRBV7-9,TRBJ1-1,.,.,CASSFAGGPNTEAFF,TGTGCCAGCAGCTTCGCGGGGGGGCCGAACACTGAAGCTTTCTTT
TRBV5-1,TRBJ2-4,.,.,CASSEGGLGNIQYF,TGCGCCAGCAGCGAGGGGGGGCTGGGAAACATTCAGTACTTC
TRBV10-3,TRBJ1-2,.,.,CAITPDRSGYTF,TGTGCCATCACCCCAGACAGAAGCGGCTACACCTTC
TRBV5-1,TRBJ1-1,.,few,CASTLDGNTEAFF,TGCGCCAGCACACTGGACGGGAACACTGAAGCTTTCTTT
TRBV11-3,TRBJ2-7,.,.,CASSLERHHEQYF,TGTGCCAGCAGCTTAGAACGGCACCACGAGCAGTACTTC
TRBV5-8,TRBJ2-3,.,.,CASTSLGETQYF,TGTGCCAGCACCAGCTTGGGAGAGACGCAGTATTTT
TRBV6-5,TRBJ2-3,.,.,CASSYQGKGADTQYF,TGTGCCAGCAGTTACCAGGGAAAGGGAGCAGATACGCAGTATTTT
TRBV7-2,TRBJ2-7,.,.,CASSFSRDHEQYF,TGTGCCAGCAGCTTCTCCAGGGACCACGAGCAGTACTTC
TRBV5-1,TRBJ1-2,.,.,CASSLESSANYGYTF,TGCGCCAGCAGCTTGGAGTCTTCCGCTAACTATGGCTACACCTTC
TRBV6-5,TRBJ1-4,.,few,CASSRTVSNEKLFF,TGTGCCAGCTCGCGGACGGTTTCGAATGAAAAACTGTTTTTT
TRBV27,TRBJ1-1,TRBD1,.,CASSLGQGKAFF,TGTGCCAGCAGTCTCGGACAGGGGAAAGCTTTCTTT
TRBV9,TRBJ1-3,.,.,CASSVGSAGNTIYF,TGTGCCAGCAGCGTAGGAAGCGCTGGAAACACCATATATTTT
TRBV5-6,TRBJ2-2,.,.,CASSFASSGELFF,TGTGCCAGCAGCTTTGCCAGTTCCGGGGAGCTGTTTTTT
TRBV6-6,TRBJ1-4,.,.,CASRTNEKLFF,TGTGCCAGCAGGACCAATGAAAAACTGTTTTTT
TRBV4-1,TRBJ2-4,TRBD2,.,CASSQVASGGTIAKNIQYF,TGCGCCAGCAGCCAAGTAGCAAGCGGGGGGACCATAGCCAAAAACATTCAGTACTTC
TRBV30,TRBJ2-2,.,.,CAWSVEVPGELFF,TGTGCCTGGAGTGTAGAGGTTCCCGGGGAGCTGTTTTTT
TRBV11-1,TRBJ2-1,TRBD2,once,CASRARAGPYNEQFF,TGTGCCAGCAGGGCCAGAGCGGGGCCCTACAATGAGCAGTTCTTC
TRBV19,TRBJ1-1,TRBD1,.,CASSTSPGGRTEAFF,TGTGCCAGTAGTACTTCCCCAGGGGGCAGGACTGAAGCTTTCTTT
TRBV28,TRBJ1-2,.,.,CASRGGYGYTF,TGTGCCAGCAGGGGGGGGTATGGCTACACCTTC
TRBV15,TRBJ2-7,TRBD1,.,CATSSRDRGAEQYF,TGTGCCACCAGCAGCCGGGACAGGGGCGCCGAGCAGTACTTC
TRBV7-9,TRBJ2-3,.,.,CASSFPKMAGTDTQYF,TGTGCCAGCAGCTTCCCAAAGATGGCGGGCACAGATACGCAGTATTTT
TRBV28,TRBJ2-7,TRBD2,.,CASLGGVPSYEQYF,TGTGCCAGTTTGGGGGGGGTTCCTTCCTACGAGCAGTACTTC
TRBV10-1,TRBJ2-3,TRBD2,.,CASIFRTSGGSAGTQYF,TGCGCCAGCATTTTCCGCACTAGCGGGGGGTCGGCGGGTACGCAGTATTTT
TRBV19,TRBJ1-6,TRBD1,few,CASSPPGQGAFGSPLHF,TGTGCCAGTAGCCCCCCCGGACAGGGGGCGTTTGGTTCACCCCTCCACTTT
TRBV5-6,TRBJ2-7,.,.,CASSLKGRGSYEQYF,TGTGCCAGCAGCTTGAAGGGCCGAGGCTCCTACGAGCAGTACTTC
TRBV6-1,TRBJ1-1,.,.,CASSERGMNTEAFF,TGTGCCAGCAGTGAACGGGGGATGAACACTGAAGCTTTCTTT
TRBV27,TRBJ2-3,.,.,CASSFPADTQYF,TGTGCCAGCAGTTTCCCCGCAGATACGCAGTATTTT
TRBV23-1,TRBJ2-7,.,few,CASSQSHTLGGFTYEQYF,TGCGCCAGCAGTCAAAGCCACACTTTGGGGGGCTTCACCTACGAGCAGTACTTC
TRBV15,TRBJ2-1,TRBD1,once,CATSPHTGTGAADEQFF,TGTGCCACCAGCCCGCATACCGGGACAGGGGCGGCCGATGAGCAGTTCTTC
TRBV6-5,TRBJ2-3,.,.,CASSDGSSTDTQYF,TGTGCCAGCAGTGACGGATCTAGCACAGATACGCAGTATTTT
TRBV15,TRBJ1-4,.,.,CATNRANEKLFF,TGTGCCACCAACCGGGCCAATGAAAAACTGTTTTTT